This T cell receptor (beta chain) was retrieved from a study of cytomegalovirus exposure and HLA in healthy donors. Study information: Falling in the Caucasian-associated ancestry cluster were 81% of under 450 genotyped donors. Findings and caveats of the study: CMV serostatus was the sole immune exposure data available.

Among the donors, all were healthy bone marrow donors. The PCR used 60 Vbeta and 13 Jbeta primers. Produced via immunoSEQ multiplex PCR; TCRdb's table is partial and in-frame only. The listing records about 77,000 clones. Per germline, CDR1 SGHRS and CDR2 YFSETQ. The V end was cut by 6 bases, the J end by 1 base, with 10 bases between. The CDR3 has 14 residues. Comment on this clone: Its antigen is still unknown.

The chain joins TRBV5-1 to TRBJ2-2; D perhaps matches TRBD1 (6 bases). Sample: PBMCs. The receptor was isolated from a man aged 45-60 years in good health and CMV-seropositive. CDR3 region: CASNPRGNTGELFF. The CDR3 DNA sequence: TGCGCCAGCAACCCCAGGGGGAACACCGGGGAGCTGTTTTTT.